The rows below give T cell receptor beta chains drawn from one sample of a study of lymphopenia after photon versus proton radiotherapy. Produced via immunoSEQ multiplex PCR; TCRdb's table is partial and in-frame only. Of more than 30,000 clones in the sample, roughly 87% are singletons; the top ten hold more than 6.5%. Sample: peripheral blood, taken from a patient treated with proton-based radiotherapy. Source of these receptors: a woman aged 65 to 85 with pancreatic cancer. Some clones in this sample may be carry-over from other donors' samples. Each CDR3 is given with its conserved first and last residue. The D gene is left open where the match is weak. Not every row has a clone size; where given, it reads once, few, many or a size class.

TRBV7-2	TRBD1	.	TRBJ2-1	CASSFRGRGRGSYNEQFF	TGTGCCAGCAGCTTTCGAGGTCGGGGCAGGGGGTCCTACAATGAGCAGTTCTTC
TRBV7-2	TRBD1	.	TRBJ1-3	CASSPGQNSGNTIYF	TGTGCCAGCAGCCCGGGACAGAACTCTGGAAACACCATATATTTT
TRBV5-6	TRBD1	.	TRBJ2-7	CASSPGTGGVEQYF	TGTGCCAGCAGCCCAGGGACAGGGGGCGTCGAGCAGTACTTC
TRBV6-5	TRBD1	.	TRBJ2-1	CASSRTGGADNEQFF	TGTGCCAGCAGTAGGACAGGGGGCGCGGACAATGAGCAGTTCTTC
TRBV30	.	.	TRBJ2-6	CAWSPTGLSGANVLTF	TGTGCCTGGAGTCCGACAGGTCTCTCTGGGGCCAACGTCCTGACTTTC
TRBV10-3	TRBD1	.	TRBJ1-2	CAISVSGGLNYGYTF	TGTGCCATCAGTGTATCAGGGGGACTTAACTATGGCTACACCTTC
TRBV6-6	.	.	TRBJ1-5	CASSLDSAYQPQHF	TGTGCCAGCAGTTTGGACAGTGCGTATCAGCCCCAGCATTTT
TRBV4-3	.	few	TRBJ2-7	CASSLQRGSNYEQYF	TGCGCCAGCAGCCTTCAGAGGGGTTCCAACTACGAGCAGTACTTC
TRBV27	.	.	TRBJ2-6	CASSSPRVTGANVLTF	TGTGCCAGCAGTTCCCCTCGTGTCACTGGGGCCAACGTCCTGACTTTC
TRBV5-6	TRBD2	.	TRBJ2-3	CASSSRTSGGWDTQYF	TGTGCCAGCAGCTCACGGACTAGCGGAGGGTGGGATACGCAGTATTTT
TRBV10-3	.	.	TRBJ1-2	CAISESLDTVGYTF	TGTGCCATCAGTGAGTCCTTGGATACCGTTGGCTACACCTTC
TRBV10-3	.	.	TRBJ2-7	CAIRDSASYEQYF	TGTGCCATCAGAGATAGCGCTTCCTACGAGCAGTACTTC